These T cell receptor beta chains were read from a single sample in a study of CD8+ T cells in alopecia areata. Sequencing was performed with immunoSEQ multiplex PCR; in TCRdb, only in-frame clones are kept and a portion is missing. This sample has 150,000 or so clones, with about 54% found just once. Sequenced material: CD4+ T cells sorted from blood. All receptors derive from a human donor in good health. Each CDR3 is given with its conserved first and last residue. The D gene is left open where the match is weak. A clone size is listed for some rows: how often the clone was seen (once, few, many), or a class if it is expanded.

d_gene: TRBD1
j_gene: TRBJ1-4
v_gene: TRBV30
abundance: .
CDR3aa: CAWDDRGWSEKLFF
CDR3nt: TGTGCCTGGGACGACAGGGGCTGGAGTGAAAAACTGTTTTTT

d_gene: TRBD1
j_gene: TRBJ1-1
v_gene: TRBV29-1
abundance: .
CDR3aa: CSGVGDRISNEAFF
CDR3nt: TGCAGCGGGGTCGGGGACAGAATTTCAAATGAAGCTTTCTTT

d_gene: .
j_gene: TRBJ1-5
v_gene: TRBV27
abundance: .
CDR3aa: CASALLGTGNQPQHF
CDR3nt: TGTGCCAGCGCCCTTTTGGGGACGGGCAATCAGCCCCAGCATTTT

d_gene: .
j_gene: TRBJ2-6
v_gene: TRBV2
abundance: .
CDR3aa: CASSEALGQGALLGGANVLTF
CDR3nt: TGTGCCAGCAGTGAAGCGCTTGGGCAGGGCGCGCTCCTCGGGGGGGCCAACGTCCTGACTTTC

d_gene: .
j_gene: TRBJ2-7
v_gene: TRBV28
abundance: .
CDR3aa: CASSQGPEQYF
CDR3nt: TGTGCCAGCAGCCAAGGCCCCGAGCAGTACTTC

d_gene: .
j_gene: TRBJ1-2
v_gene: TRBV28
abundance: .
CDR3aa: CASSSPGLDNGYTF
CDR3nt: TGTGCCAGCAGCTCACCGGGACTCGACAATGGCTACACCTTC

d_gene: TRBD1
j_gene: TRBJ1-2
v_gene: TRBV4-2
abundance: .
CDR3aa: CASSQYGLGQGGYGYTF
CDR3nt: TGTGCCAGCAGCCAATATGGCCTGGGACAGGGGGGCTATGGCTACACCTTC

d_gene: .
j_gene: TRBJ2-6
v_gene: TRBV6-6
abundance: .
CDR3aa: CASHPRVSGANVLTF
CDR3nt: TGTGCCAGCCACCCTCGGGTCTCTGGGGCCAACGTCCTGACTTTC

d_gene: TRBD1
j_gene: TRBJ1-5
v_gene: TRBV11-2
abundance: few
CDR3aa: CASSTGTGHQPQHF
CDR3nt: TGTGCCAGCAGCACGGGGACAGGCCATCAGCCCCAGCATTTT

d_gene: TRBD2
j_gene: TRBJ2-1
v_gene: TRBV5-1
abundance: .
CDR3aa: CASSLGDSGRQFF
CDR3nt: TGCGCCAGCAGCTTGGGGGATAGCGGGAGGCAGTTCTTC

d_gene: TRBD1
j_gene: TRBJ1-1
v_gene: TRBV27
abundance: .
CDR3aa: CASWGQGRTEAFF
CDR3nt: TGTGCCAGCTGGGGACAGGGCCGGACTGAAGCTTTCTTT

d_gene: .
j_gene: TRBJ1-5
v_gene: TRBV5-6
abundance: .
CDR3aa: CASSLKWGSNQPQHF
CDR3nt: TGTGCCAGCAGCTTGAAATGGGGGAGCAATCAGCCCCAGCATTTT

d_gene: .
j_gene: TRBJ1-1
v_gene: TRBV11-2
abundance: .
CDR3aa: CASSFGQRAFF
CDR3nt: TGTGCCAGCAGCTTCGGACAGAGGGCTTTCTTT

d_gene: TRBD2
j_gene: TRBJ2-1
v_gene: TRBV30
abundance: few
CDR3aa: CAWTGLAGPLGPNEQFF
CDR3nt: TGTGCCTGGACGGGACTAGCGGGGCCCCTAGGACCTAATGAGCAGTTCTTC

d_gene: .
j_gene: TRBJ2-7
v_gene: TRBV7-9
abundance: .
CDR3aa: CASSLIQYEQYF
CDR3nt: TGTGCCAGCAGCCTTATTCAATACGAGCAGTACTTC

d_gene: TRBD1
j_gene: TRBJ1-1
v_gene: TRBV6-5
abundance: .
CDR3aa: CASRRQGAEAFF
CDR3nt: TGTGCCAGCAGGCGACAGGGGGCTGAAGCTTTCTTT

d_gene: .
j_gene: TRBJ2-7
v_gene: TRBV29-1
abundance: .
CDR3aa: CSVKGSVQTYEQYF
CDR3nt: TGCAGCGTCAAAGGGAGCGTGCAGACCTACGAGCAGTACTTC

d_gene: TRBD1
j_gene: TRBJ2-1
v_gene: TRBV28
abundance: .
CDR3aa: CASRVTGGARNEQFF
CDR3nt: TGTGCCAGCAGAGTGACAGGGGGCGCCCGGAATGAGCAGTTCTTC

d_gene: .
j_gene: TRBJ1-2
v_gene: TRBV2
abundance: .
CDR3aa: CASSSIGPFYGYTF
CDR3nt: TGTGCCAGCAGTTCAATTGGACCGTTTTATGGCTACACCTTC